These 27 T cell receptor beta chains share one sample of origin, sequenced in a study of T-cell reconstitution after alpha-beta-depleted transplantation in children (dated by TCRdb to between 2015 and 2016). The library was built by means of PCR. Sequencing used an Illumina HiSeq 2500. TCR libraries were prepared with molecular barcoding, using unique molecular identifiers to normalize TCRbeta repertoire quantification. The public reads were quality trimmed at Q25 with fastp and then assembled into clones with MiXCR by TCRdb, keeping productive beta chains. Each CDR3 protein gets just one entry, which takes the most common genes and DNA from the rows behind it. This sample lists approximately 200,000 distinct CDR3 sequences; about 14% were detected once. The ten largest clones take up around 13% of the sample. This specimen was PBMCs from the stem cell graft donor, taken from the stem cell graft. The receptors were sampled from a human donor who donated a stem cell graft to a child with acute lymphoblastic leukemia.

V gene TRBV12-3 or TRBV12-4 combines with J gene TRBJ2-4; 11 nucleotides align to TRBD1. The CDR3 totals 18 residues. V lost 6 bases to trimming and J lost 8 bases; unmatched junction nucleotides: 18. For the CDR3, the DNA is TGTGCCAGCAGCACCCCTTTAGGGACGGGACAGGGGGTAGACATTCAGTACTTC. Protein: CASSTPLGTGQGVDIQYF.

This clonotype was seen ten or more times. Here the CDR3 DNA reads TGTGCCAGCAGCCAAGAACTAGCGGGGACCCCTACGAGCAATGAGCAGTTCTTC. It specifies CASSQELAGTPTSNEQFF. The chain has TRBV4-2 and TRBJ2-1, with TRBD2 matching 10 bases. The trim removed 0 bases at V and 6 bases at J, leaving 11 bases unmatched. Germline V gene sequence: CDR1 LGHNA, CDR2 YNFKEQ. This CDR3 region has 18 residues.

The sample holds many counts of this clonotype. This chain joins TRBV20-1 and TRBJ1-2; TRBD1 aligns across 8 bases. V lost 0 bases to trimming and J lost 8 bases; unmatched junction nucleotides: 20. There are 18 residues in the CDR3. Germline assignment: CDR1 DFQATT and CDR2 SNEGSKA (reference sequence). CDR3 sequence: CSARDEGKLWTGHWGYTF. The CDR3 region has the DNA TGCAGTGCTAGAGATGAGGGGAAGTTATGGACAGGGCATTGGGGCTACACCTTC.

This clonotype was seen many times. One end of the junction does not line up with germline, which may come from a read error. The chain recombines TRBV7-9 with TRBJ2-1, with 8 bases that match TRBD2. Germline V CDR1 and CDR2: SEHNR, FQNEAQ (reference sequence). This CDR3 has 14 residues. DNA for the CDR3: TGTGCCAGCAGTTTAGCGGGAATCTACAATGAGCAGTTCTTC. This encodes CASSLAGIYNEQFF. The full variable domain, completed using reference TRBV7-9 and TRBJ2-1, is DTGVSQNPRHKITKRGQNVTFRCDPISEHNRLYWYRQTLGQGPEFLTYFQNEAQLEKSRLLSDRFSAERPKGSFSTLEIQRTEQGDSAMYLCASSLAGIYNEQFFGPGTRLTVL.

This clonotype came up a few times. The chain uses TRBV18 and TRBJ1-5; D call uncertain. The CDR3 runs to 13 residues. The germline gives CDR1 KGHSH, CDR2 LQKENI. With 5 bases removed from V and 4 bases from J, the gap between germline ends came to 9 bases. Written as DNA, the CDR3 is TGTGCCAGCTCAACGGACGGTAATCAGCCCCAGCATTTT. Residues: CASSTDGNQPQHF.

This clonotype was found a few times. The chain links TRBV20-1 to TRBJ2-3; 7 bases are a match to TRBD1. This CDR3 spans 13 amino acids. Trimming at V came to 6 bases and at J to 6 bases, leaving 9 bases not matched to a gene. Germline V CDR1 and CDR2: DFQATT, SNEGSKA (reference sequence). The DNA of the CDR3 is TGCAGTGCAGGGGGCACCAGGAGGGATACGCAGTATTTT. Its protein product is CSAGGTRRDTQYF.

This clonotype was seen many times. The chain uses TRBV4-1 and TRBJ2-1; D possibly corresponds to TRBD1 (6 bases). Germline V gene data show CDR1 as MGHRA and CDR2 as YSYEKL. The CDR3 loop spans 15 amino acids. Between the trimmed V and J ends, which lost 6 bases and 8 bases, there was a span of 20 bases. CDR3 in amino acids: CASRLTGTQGYEQFF. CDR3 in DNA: TGCGCCAGCAGGCTTACCGGGACACAGGGATATGAGCAGTTCTTC.

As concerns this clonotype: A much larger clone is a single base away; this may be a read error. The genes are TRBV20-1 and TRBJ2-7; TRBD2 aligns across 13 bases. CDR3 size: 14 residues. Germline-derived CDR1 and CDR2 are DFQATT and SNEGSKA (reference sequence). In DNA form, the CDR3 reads TGCGGTGCCGGGACTAGCGGGATGCAAGGCGAGCAGTACTTC. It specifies CGAGTSGMQGEQYF.

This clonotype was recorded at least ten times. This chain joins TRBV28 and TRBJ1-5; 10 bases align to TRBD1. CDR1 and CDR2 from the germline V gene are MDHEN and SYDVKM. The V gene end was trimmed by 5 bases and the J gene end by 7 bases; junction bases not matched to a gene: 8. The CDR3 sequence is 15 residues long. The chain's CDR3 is CASSLGGTGVQPQHF. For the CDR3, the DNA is TGTGCCAGCAGTCTAGGGGGGACAGGGGTACAGCCCCAGCATTTT.

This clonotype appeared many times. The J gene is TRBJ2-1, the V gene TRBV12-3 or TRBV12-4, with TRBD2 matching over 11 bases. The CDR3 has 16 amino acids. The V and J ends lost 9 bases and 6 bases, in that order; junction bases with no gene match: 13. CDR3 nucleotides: TGTGCCAGTACCGATCTCACTAGCGGGAGAGCCAATGAGCAGTTCTTC. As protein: CASTDLTSGRANEQFF.

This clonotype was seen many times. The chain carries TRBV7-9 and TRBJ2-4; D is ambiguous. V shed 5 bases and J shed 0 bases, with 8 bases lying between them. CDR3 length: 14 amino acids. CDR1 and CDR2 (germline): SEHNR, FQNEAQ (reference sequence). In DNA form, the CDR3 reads TGTGCCAGCAGCCCCCGGCTAGCCAAAAACATTCAGTACTTC. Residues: CASSPRLAKNIQYF.

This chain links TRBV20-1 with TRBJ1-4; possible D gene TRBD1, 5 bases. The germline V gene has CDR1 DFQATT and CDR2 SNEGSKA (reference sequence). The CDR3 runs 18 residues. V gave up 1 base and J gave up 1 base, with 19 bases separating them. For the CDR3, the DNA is TGCAGTGCTAGAGCCCTATTCGGGGCGTATCTAACTAATGAAAAACTGTTTTTT. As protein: CSARALFGAYLTNEKLFF.

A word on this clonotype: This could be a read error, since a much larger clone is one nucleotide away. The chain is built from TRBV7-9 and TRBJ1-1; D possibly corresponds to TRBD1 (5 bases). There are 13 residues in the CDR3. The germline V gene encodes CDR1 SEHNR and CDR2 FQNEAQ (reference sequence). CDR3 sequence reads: CARSFTGNTEAFF. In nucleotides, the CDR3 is TGTGCCCGCAGCTTCACAGGGAACACTGAAGCTTTCTTT.

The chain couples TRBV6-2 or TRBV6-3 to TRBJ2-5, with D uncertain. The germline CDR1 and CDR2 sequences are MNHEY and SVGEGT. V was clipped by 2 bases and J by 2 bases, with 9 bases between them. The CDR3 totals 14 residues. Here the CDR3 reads CASSYRALQETQYF. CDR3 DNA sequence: TGTGCCAGCAGTTACCGGGCCCTACAAGAGACCCAGTACTTC.

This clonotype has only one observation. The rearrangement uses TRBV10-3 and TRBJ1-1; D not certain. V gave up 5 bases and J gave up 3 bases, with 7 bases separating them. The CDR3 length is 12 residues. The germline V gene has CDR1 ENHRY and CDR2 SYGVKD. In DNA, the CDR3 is TGTGCCATCAGTCCTCGGGACACTGAAGCTTTCTTT. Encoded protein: CAISPRDTEAFF.

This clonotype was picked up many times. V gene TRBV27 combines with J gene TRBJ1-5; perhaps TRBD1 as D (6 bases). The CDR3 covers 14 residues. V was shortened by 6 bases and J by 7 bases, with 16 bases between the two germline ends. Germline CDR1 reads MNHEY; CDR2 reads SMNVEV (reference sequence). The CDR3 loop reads CASSKGQTAQPQHF. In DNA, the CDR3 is TGTGCCAGCAGCAAGGGACAAACTGCGCAGCCCCAGCATTTT.

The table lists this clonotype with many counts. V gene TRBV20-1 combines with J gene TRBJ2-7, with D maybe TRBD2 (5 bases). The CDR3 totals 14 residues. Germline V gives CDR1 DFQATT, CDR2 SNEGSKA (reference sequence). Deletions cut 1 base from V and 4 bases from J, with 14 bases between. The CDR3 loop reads CSARAGSEVYEQYF. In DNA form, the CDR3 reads TGCAGTGCTAGAGCGGGGTCTGAGGTATACGAGCAGTACTTC.

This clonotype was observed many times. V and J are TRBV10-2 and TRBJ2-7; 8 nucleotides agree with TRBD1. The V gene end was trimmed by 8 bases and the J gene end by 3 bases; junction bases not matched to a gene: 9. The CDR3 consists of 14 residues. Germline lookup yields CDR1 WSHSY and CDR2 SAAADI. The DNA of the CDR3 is TGCGCCAGCGTGGGGCCGGACAGGGACTACGAGCAGTACTTC. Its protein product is CASVGPDRDYEQYF.

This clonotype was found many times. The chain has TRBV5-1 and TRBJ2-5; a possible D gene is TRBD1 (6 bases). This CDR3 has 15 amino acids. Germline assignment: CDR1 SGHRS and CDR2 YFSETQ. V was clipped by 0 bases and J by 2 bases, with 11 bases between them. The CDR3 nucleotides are TGCGCCAGCAGCTTGGCTTTGGACAGTCAAGAGACCCAGTACTTC. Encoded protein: CASSLALDSQETQYF.

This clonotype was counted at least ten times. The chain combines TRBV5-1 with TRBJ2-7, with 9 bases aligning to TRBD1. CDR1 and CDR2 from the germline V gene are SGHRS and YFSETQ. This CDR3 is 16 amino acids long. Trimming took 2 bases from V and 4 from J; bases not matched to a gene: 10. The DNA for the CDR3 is TGCGCCAGCAGCTTCAGGTGGGGGACAGGGATGTACGAGCAGTACTTC. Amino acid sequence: CASSFRWGTGMYEQYF.

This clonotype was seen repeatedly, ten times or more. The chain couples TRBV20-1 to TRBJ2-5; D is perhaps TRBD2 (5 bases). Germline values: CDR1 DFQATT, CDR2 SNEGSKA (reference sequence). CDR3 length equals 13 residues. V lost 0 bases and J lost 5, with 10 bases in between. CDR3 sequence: CSARDEGWETQYF. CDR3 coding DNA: TGCAGTGCTAGAGATGAGGGTTGGGAGACCCAGTACTTC.

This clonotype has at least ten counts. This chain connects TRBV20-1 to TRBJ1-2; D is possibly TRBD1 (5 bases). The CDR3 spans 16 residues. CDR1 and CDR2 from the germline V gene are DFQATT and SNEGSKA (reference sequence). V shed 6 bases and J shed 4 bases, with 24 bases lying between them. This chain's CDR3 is CSAPSPGLPSGYGYTF. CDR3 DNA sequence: TGCAGTGCCCCATCGCCGGGACTCCCTTCGGGCTATGGCTACACCTTC.

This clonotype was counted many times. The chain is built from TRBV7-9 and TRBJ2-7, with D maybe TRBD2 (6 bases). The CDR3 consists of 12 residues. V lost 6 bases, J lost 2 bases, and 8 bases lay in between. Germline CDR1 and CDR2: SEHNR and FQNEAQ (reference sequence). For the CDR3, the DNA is TGTGCCAGCAGTGAGCGGGCCTACGAGCAGTACTTC. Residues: CASSERAYEQYF.

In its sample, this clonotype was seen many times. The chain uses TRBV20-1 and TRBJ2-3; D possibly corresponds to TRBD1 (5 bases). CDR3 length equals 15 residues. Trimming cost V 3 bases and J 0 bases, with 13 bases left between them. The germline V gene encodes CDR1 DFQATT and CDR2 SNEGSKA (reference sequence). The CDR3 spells CSARDAGMSTDTQYF. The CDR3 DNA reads TGCAGTGCTAGGGACGCAGGGATGAGCACAGATACGCAGTATTTT.

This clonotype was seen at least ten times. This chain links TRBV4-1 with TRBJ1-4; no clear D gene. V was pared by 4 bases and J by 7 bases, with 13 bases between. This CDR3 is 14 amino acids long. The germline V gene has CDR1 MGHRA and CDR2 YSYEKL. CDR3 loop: CASSPPGRSEKLFF. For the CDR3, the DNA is TGCGCCAGCAGCCCGCCGGGAAGGAGTGAAAAACTGTTTTTT.

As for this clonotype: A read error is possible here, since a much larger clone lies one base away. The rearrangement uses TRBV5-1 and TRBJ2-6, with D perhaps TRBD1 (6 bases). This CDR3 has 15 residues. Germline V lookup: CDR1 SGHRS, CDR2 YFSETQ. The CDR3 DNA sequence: TGCGCCAGCAGCTGGACAGTGGTGGGGGCCAACGGCCTGACTTTC. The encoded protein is CASSWTVVGANGLTF.

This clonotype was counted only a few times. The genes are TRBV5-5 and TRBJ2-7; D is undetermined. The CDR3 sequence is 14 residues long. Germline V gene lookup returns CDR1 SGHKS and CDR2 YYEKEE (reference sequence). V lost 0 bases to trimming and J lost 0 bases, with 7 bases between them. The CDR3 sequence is CASSLEARSYEQYF. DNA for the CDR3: TGTGCCAGCAGCTTGGAGGCGCGCTCCTACGAGCAGTACTTC.